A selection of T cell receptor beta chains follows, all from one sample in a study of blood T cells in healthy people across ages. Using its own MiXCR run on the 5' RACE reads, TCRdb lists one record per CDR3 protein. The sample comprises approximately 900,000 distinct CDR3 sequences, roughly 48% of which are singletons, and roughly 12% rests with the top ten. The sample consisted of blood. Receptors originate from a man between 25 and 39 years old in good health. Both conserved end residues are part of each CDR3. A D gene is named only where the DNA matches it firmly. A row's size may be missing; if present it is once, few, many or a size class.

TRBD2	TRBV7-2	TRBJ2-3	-	CASSLVAGRMRNTQYF	TGTGCCAGCAGCTTAGTAGCGGGACGTATGAGGAATACGCAGTATTTT
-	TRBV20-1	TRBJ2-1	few	CSASGTVSSYNEQFF	TGCAGTGCTTCCGGGACGGTGAGCTCCTACAATGAGCAGTTCTTC
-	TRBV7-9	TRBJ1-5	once	CASSPGDLNQPQHF	TGTGCCAGCAGCCCGGGGGACCTCAATCAGCCCCAGCATTTT
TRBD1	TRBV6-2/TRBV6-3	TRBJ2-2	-	CASDTKTDRAATGELFF	TGTGCCAGCGACACCAAAACGGACAGGGCAGCAACCGGGGAGCTGTTTTTT
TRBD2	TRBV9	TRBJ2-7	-	CASSSQLAGGPHEQYF	TGTGCCAGCAGCTCCCAACTAGCGGGGGGGCCCCACGAGCAGTACTTC
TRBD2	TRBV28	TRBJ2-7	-	CASRTPLAGSYEQYF	TGTGCCAGCAGGACACCTTTAGCGGGATCCTACGAGCAGTACTTC
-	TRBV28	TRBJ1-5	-	CASRAINQPQHF	TGTGCCAGCAGGGCAATTAATCAGCCCCAGCATTTT
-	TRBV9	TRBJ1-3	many	CASSVEGGNTIYF	TGTGCCAGCAGCGTAGAAGGGGGAAACACCATATATTTT
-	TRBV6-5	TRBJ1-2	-	CASSYSNGGGYTF	TGTGCCAGCAGTTACTCCAATGGGGGTGGCTACACCTTC
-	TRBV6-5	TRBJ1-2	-	CASSYRQGNGCTF	TGTGCCAGCAGTTACAGGCAGGGGAATGGCTGCACCTTC
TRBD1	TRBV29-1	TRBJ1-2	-	CSVGPGQGIDGYTF	TGCAGCGTTGGACCGGGACAGGGGATTGATGGCTACACCTTC
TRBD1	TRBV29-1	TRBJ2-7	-	CSALDRLSYEQYF	TGCAGCGCCCTGGACAGGTTATCCTACGAGCAGTACTTC
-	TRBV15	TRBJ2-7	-	CATSRDGTTYNEQYF	TGTGCCACCAGCAGAGATGGGACAACCTACAATGAGCAGTACTTC
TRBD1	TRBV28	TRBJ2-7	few	CASSSGTGVSEQYF	TGTGCCAGCAGTTCCGGGACAGGGGTTTCCGAGCAGTACTTC
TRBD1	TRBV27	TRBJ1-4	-	CASSLRDRGLATNEKLFF	TGTGCCAGCAGCCTCCGGGACAGGGGCCTGGCAACTAATGAAAAACTGTTTTTT
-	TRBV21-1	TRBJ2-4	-	CASSKLRREIKNIQYF	TGTGCCAGCAGCAAATTGCGCAGGGAGATTAAAAACATTCAGTACTTC
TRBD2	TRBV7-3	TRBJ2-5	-	CASSPRGRGLDEQYF	TGTGCCAGCAGCCCCCGAGGGAGGGGTCTTGATGAGCAGTACTTC
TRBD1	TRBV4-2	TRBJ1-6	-	CASSQGGQGSYNSPLHF	TGTGCCAGCAGCCAAGGGGGACAGGGCTCTTATAATTCACCCCTCCACTTT
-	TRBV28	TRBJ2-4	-	CASSLRAGKNIQYF	TGTGCCAGCAGTTTAAGGGCGGGCAAAAACATTCAGTACTTC
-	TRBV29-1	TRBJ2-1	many	CSVEDAGNEQFF	TGCAGCGTTGAAGATGCGGGGAATGAGCAGTTCTTC
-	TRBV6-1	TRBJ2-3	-	CASPSGDLTDTQYF	TGTGCCAGCCCATCCGGGGATCTCACAGATACGCAGTATTTT
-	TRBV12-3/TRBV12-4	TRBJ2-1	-	CASSWATYRSSEQFF	TGTGCCAGCAGTTGGGCCACTTACAGGTCTAGTGAGCAGTTCTTC
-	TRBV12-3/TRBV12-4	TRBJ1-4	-	CASSLLQVNEKLFF	TGTGCCAGCAGTTTACTCCAGGTTAATGAAAAACTGTTTTTT
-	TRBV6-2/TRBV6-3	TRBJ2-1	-	CASSFLAAHEQFF	TGTGCCAGCAGTTTTTTAGCGGCGCACGAGCAGTTCTTC
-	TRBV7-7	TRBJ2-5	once	CASSATPPGEGGEQYF	TGTGCTAGCAGCGCTACCCCGCCAGGGGAGGGTGGTGAGCAGTACTTC
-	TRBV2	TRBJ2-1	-	CASTRTAYNEQFF	TGTGCCAGTACCCGAACGGCCTACAATGAGCAGTTCTTC
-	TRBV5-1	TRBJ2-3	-	CASSTRDATDTQYF	TGCGCCAGCAGCACCAGGGACGCAACAGATACGCAGTATTTT
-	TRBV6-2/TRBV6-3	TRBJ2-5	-	CASSYPGPFQETQYF	TGTGCCAGCAGTTACCCCGGACCGTTCCAAGAGACCCAGTACTTC
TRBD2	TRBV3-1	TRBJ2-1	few	CASSSHKPAGVYNEQFF	TGTGCCAGCAGCTCTCACAAGCCAGCGGGGGTATACAATGAGCAGTTCTTC
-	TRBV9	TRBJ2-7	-	CASRQPRVGTCYEQYF	TGTGCCAGCAGGCAGCCCAGGGTCGGGACATGCTACGAGCAGTACTTC
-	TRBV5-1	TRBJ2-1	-	CASSPRLNYNEQFF	TGCGCCAGCAGCCCCCGTCTGAACTACAATGAGCAGTTCTTC
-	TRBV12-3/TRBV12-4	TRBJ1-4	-	CASSFRSATNEKLFF	TGTGCCAGCAGTTTTAGGTCAGCAACTAATGAAAAACTGTTTTTT
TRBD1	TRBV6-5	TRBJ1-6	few	CASNGDRNSPLHF	TGTGCCAGCAACGGGGACAGGAATTCACCCCTCCACTTT